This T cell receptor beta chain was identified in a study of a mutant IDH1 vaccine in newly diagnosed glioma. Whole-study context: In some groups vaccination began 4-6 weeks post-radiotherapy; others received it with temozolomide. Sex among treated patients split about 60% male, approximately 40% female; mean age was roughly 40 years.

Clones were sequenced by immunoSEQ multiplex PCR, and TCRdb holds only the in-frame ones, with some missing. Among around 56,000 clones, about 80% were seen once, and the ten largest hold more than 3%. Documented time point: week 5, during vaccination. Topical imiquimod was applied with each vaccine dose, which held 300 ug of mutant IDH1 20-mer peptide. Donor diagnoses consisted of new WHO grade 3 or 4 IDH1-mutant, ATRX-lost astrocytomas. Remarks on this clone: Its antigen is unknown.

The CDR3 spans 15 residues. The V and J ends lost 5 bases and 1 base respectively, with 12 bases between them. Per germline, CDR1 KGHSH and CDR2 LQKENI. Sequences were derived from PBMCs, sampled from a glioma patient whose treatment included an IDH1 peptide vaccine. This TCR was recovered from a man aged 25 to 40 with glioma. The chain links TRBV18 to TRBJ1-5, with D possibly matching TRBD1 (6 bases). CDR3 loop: CASSSTDRSNQPQHF. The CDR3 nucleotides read TGTGCCAGCTCATCCACTGACAGGAGCAATCAGCCCCAGCATTTT.